The 28 T cell receptor beta chains below were found in one sample sequenced in a study of T-cell reconstitution after alpha-beta-depleted transplantation in children. Unique molecular identifiers were incorporated when the TCRbeta library was constructed. Via MiXCR, TCRdb re-called the PCR reads, giving one row per CDR3 protein. This sample has a few hundred thousand distinct CDR3 sequences, with roughly 13% found just once. The material was PBMCs, mostly from graft donor cells, obtained 360 days after TCRalphabeta/CD19-depleted stem cell transplant. These TCRs come from a male patient younger than 18 who had a stem cell transplant for acute myeloid leukemia, so the T cells may come from the graft donor.

The chain recombines TRBV5-1 with TRBJ1-3; D is possibly TRBD1 (5 bases). The CDR3 totals 16 residues. Trimming took 4 bases from V and 0 from J, leaving 14 bases between them. Germline V gives CDR1 SGHRS, CDR2 YFSETQ. The CDR3 spells CASSPGHRSSGNTIYF. In nucleotides, the CDR3 is TGCGCCAGCAGCCCAGGACACCGAAGCTCTGGAAACACCATATATTTT.

V usage is TRBV7-2 and J usage is TRBJ2-2, with 9 bases aligning to TRBD2. The CDR3 has 16 amino acids. The germline V gene has CDR1 SGHTA and CDR2 FQGNSA. V dropped 4 bases and J dropped 10; count of bases not matched to a gene: 13. CDR3 coding DNA: TGTGCCAGCAGCTCAAAGGCGGGAGGGGCAAGCGTGGAGCTGTTTTTT. Its protein is CASSSKAGGASVELFF.

This clonotype appeared many times. The chain joins TRBV6-5 to TRBJ2-7; a weak D match, TRBD2 (5 bases). Germline CDR1 and CDR2: MNHEY and SVGAGI. The CDR3 is 13 amino acids. The ends were cut back, 0 bases at V and 11 bases at J, with 14 bases in the middle. The CDR3 spells CASSYSSPEGEYF. CDR3 sequence (DNA): TGTGCCAGCAGTTACTCTTCGCCTGAGGGCGAGTACTTC.

This clonotype was observed at least ten times. CDR3 loop: CSAPVAGGAGETQYF. CDR3 nucleotide sequence: TGCAGTGCTCCAGTAGCGGGAGGGGCGGGGGAGACCCAGTACTTC. The rearrangement joins TRBV20-1 to TRBJ2-5, with 11 bases aligning to TRBD2. The junction had 10 bases not matched to a gene; V was cut back by 5 bases and J by 5 bases. Germline V gene sequence: CDR1 DFQATT, CDR2 SNEGSKA (reference sequence). The CDR3 is made up of 15 amino acids.

This clonotype was detected a few times. The genes are TRBV20-1 and TRBJ1-1, with 8 nucleotides matching TRBD1. The germline V gene encodes CDR1 DFQATT and CDR2 SNEGSKA (reference sequence). J gave up 10 bases and V 5 bases, and 12 bases lay outside the gene matches. The CDR3 length is 13 residues. The CDR3 spells CSAGPGGWVGAFF. CDR3 DNA sequence: TGCAGTGCTGGGCCAGGGGGCTGGGTAGGAGCTTTCTTT.

This clonotype was detected a few times. The CDR3 sequence is CASSQGRLAYEQYF. DNA of the CDR3: TGTGCCAGCAGCCAAGGACGACTAGCCTACGAGCAGTACTTC. The V gene is TRBV14, the J gene TRBJ2-7; possibly TRBD2 for D (6 bases). The CDR3 extends over 14 amino acids. Trimming removed 1 base at V and 2 bases at J, with 9 bases between. The germline gives CDR1 SGHDN, CDR2 FVKESK.

This clonotype was recorded at least ten times. This chain connects TRBV5-6 to TRBJ2-7, with 9 bases aligning to TRBD2. The CDR3 totals 13 residues. V dropped 4 bases and J dropped 6; count of bases not matched to a gene: 5. The germline V gene has CDR1 SGHDT and CDR2 YYEEEE. In DNA, the CDR3 is TGTGCCAGCAGCCCTATGACTAGCGGCGAGCAGTACTTC. Translated, it gives CASSPMTSGEQYF.

This clonotype was observed a few times. This chain joins TRBV12-5 and TRBJ2-2, with 8 nucleotides matching TRBD2. The V segment lost 6 bases and the J segment 4 bases; nucleotides outside the gene matches: 10. Germline V CDR1 and CDR2: LGHNT, FRNRAP. The CDR3 contains 16 residues. Here the CDR3 DNA reads TGTGCTAGTGGGATAGGGGGACTAGAGGCCACCGGGGAGCTGTTTTTT. It specifies CASGIGGLEATGELFF. Filled out from reference TRBV12-5 and TRBJ2-2, the complete variable domain reads DARVTQTPRHKVTEMGQEVTMRCQPILGHNTVFWYRQTMMQGLELLAYFRNRAPLDDSGMPKDRFSAEMPDATLATLKIQPSEPRDSAVYFCASGIGGLEATGELFFGEGSRLTVL.

This clonotype was seen ten or more times. This chain connects TRBV30 to TRBJ2-1; D unresolved. Germline CDR1 reads GTSNPN; CDR2 reads SVGIG (reference sequence). The CDR3 contains 12 residues. V was shortened by 0 bases and J by 8 bases, with 8 bases between the two germline ends. The CDR3 sequence is CAWSVPGDEQFF. CDR3 DNA sequence: TGTGCCTGGAGTGTACCCGGCGATGAGCAGTTCTTC.

The genes are TRBV7-2 and TRBJ2-5, with 7 bases identical to TRBD1. Germline-derived CDR1 and CDR2 are SGHTA and FQGNSA. The CDR3 has 16 residues. J lost 4 bases, V lost 5 bases, and 13 bases had no gene match. Here the CDR3 reads CASSKVTGRITETQYF. For the CDR3, the DNA is TGTGCCAGCAGCAAAGTGACAGGGAGAATAACAGAGACCCAGTACTTC.

This clonotype has at least ten counts. This sequence joins TRBV5-1 and TRBJ2-5, with a weak D call TRBD1 (6 bases). The V end lost 4 bases, the J end lost 1 base, and 14 bases lay between the germline ends. Looked up from germline, CDR1 is SGHRS and CDR2 is YFSETQ. The CDR3 extends over 15 amino acids. As DNA, the CDR3 is TGCGCCAGCAGCCCGAGACAGGTCATCCAAGAGACCCAGTACTTC. Translated, it gives CASSPRQVIQETQYF.

This clonotype occurred a few times. The chain joins TRBV5-6 to TRBJ2-1; D might be TRBD1 or TRBD2, each matching 5 bases. CDR3 length equals 14 residues. Trimming stripped 1 base from V and 5 bases from J, with 10 bases between. The V gene's germline CDR1 is SGHDT and CDR2 YYEEEE. The CDR3, as DNA: TGTGCCAGCAGCTTGTTGAGAGGGGACAATGAGCAGTTCTTC. It codes for CASSLLRGDNEQFF.

The chain recombines TRBV15 with TRBJ1-1; tentative D call: TRBD1 (5 bases). V lost 4 bases, J lost 1 base, and 7 bases lay in between. Germline loops: CDR1 LNHNV, CDR2 YYDKDF (reference sequence). The CDR3 spans 13 residues. The CDR3 sequence is CATSTRGNTEAFF. The CDR3 bases are TGTGCCACCAGCACGAGGGGGAACACTGAAGCTTTCTTT.

This sequence joins TRBV7-2 and TRBJ2-1; 7 nucleotides line up with TRBD2. J was trimmed by 9 bases and V by 0 bases; bases with no gene match: 11. The V gene's germline CDR1 is SGHTA and CDR2 FQGNSA. This CDR3 has 16 residues. DNA of the CDR3: TGTGCCAGCAGCTTAGCGCGACGGGAGGTGAATGGTGAGCAGTTCTTC. This encodes CASSLARREVNGEQFF.

The chain is built from TRBV5-6 and TRBJ2-1; possible D gene TRBD2, 6 bases. V gave up 2 bases and J gave up 0 bases, with 12 bases separating them. The CDR3 covers 16 residues. Germline values: CDR1 SGHDT, CDR2 YYEEEE. The CDR3 sequence is CASSFLAGSSYNEQFF. CDR3 coding DNA: TGTGCCAGCAGCTTCCTGGCGGGAAGCTCCTACAATGAGCAGTTCTTC. The full variable domain, completed using reference TRBV5-6 and TRBJ2-1, is DAGVTQSPTHLIKTRGQQVTLRCSPKSGHDTVSWYQQALGQGPQFIFQYYEEEERQRGNFPDRFSGHQFPNYSSELNVNALLLGDSALYLCASSFLAGSSYNEQFFGPGTRLTVL.

The J gene is TRBJ2-1, the V gene TRBV7-9, with no clear D. CDR3 size: 16 residues. Germline loops: CDR1 SEHNR, CDR2 FQNEAQ (reference sequence). Trimming cost V 0 bases and J 2 bases, with 11 bases left between them. This CDR3 is CASSLAAWATYNEQFF. CDR3 nucleotide sequence: TGTGCCAGCAGCTTAGCGGCGTGGGCCACCTACAATGAGCAGTTCTTC. Looking up the rest from reference TRBV7-9 and TRBJ2-1 gives the full variable domain: DTGVSQNPRHKITKRGQNVTFRCDPISEHNRLYWYRQTLGQGPEFLTYFQNEAQLEKSRLLSDRFSAERPKGSFSTLEIQRTEQGDSAMYLCASSLAAWATYNEQFFGPGTRLTVL.

The chain combines TRBV4-3 with TRBJ2-3; 14 bases map to TRBD2. The CDR3 loop spans 19 amino acids. V trimming: 0 bases; J trimming: 4 bases; junction bases outside the gene matches: 9. Germline values: CDR1 LGHNA, CDR2 YSLEER. DNA of the CDR3: TGCGCCAGCAGCCAAGATCAAGGAGGACTAGCGGGAGGTGCAGATACGCAGTATTTT. Its translation: CASSQDQGGLAGGADTQYF.

This clonotype was observed a handful of times. The chain carries TRBV7-6 and TRBJ2-2; perhaps D is TRBD1 or TRBD2 (5 bases each). The V gene's germline CDR1 is SGHVS and CDR2 FNYEAQ. The length of the CDR3 is 13 residues. Trimming removed 0 bases at V and 10 bases at J, with 9 bases between. The CDR3 reads CASSLARGAELFF. CDR3 bases: TGTGCCAGCAGCTTAGCAAGGGGAGCGGAGCTGTTTTTT.

V usage is TRBV27 and J usage is TRBJ1-4, with 8 bases aligning to TRBD1. Per the germline V gene, CDR1 is MNHEY and CDR2 is SMNVEV (reference sequence). The V and J ends lost 4 bases and 10 bases, in that order; junction bases with no gene match: 11. The CDR3 length is 15 residues. CDR3 sequence (DNA): TGTGCCAGCAGTTACTTGACAGGGGAGAGGGGAAAACTGTTTTTT. Translated, it gives CASSYLTGERGKLFF. Together with reference TRBV27 and TRBJ1-4, the CDR3 gives the full variable domain: EAQVTQNPRYLITVTGKKLTVTCSQNMNHEYMSWYRQDPGLGLRQIYYSMNVEVTDKGDVPEGYKVSRKEKRNFPLILESPSPNQTSLYFCASSYLTGERGKLFFGSGTQLSVL.

This clonotype was found many times. V and J are TRBV7-9 and TRBJ2-7; D is unclear. Germline CDR1 is SEHNR and CDR2 is FQNEAQ (reference sequence). This CDR3 comprises 12 residues. V was clipped by 5 bases and J by 9 bases, with 14 bases between them. CDR3 coding DNA: TGTGCCAGCAGCCCGGACCGTTTTAGGCAGTACTTC. Its translation is CASSPDRFRQYF.

This clonotype was picked up a small number of times. The chain carries TRBV4-2 and TRBJ2-7; 9 bases line up with TRBD2. The CDR3 is made up of 17 amino acids. After removal of 4 bases from V and 5 bases from J, the junction contained 15 bases not matched to a gene. Germline V gene sequence: CDR1 LGHNA, CDR2 YNFKEQ. CDR3 sequence (DNA): TGTGCCAGCAGCCTACGACTGACTAGCGGCTACCTAGACGAGCAGTACTTC. This gives the protein CASSLRLTSGYLDEQYF.

CDR3 protein: CASRDSGLANYGYTF. The CDR3, as DNA: TGCGCCAGCAGAGACTCAGGGCTAGCTAACTATGGCTACACCTTC. The rearrangement joins TRBV5-1 to TRBJ1-2; weak D call: TRBD1 (5 bases). Trimming pared 5 bases from V and 0 bases from J, leaving 14 bases between. Germline CDR1 SGHRS, CDR2 YFSETQ. CDR3 length equals 15 residues.

The chain joins TRBV18 to TRBJ2-7; TRBD2 agrees at 9 bases. This CDR3 has 15 residues. The V gene's germline CDR1 is KGHSH and CDR2 LQKENI. Trimming took 5 bases from V and 5 from J; bases not matched to a gene: 10. This chain's CDR3 is CASSGRDSGRNEQYF. The CDR3 DNA sequence: TGTGCCAGCTCAGGTCGGGATAGCGGGAGAAACGAGCAGTACTTC.

This clonotype was picked up a small number of times. The CDR3 sequence is CASSQDQGGSSYNEQFF. The CDR3 DNA reads as TGCGCCAGCAGCCAAGATCAGGGGGGGAGCTCCTACAATGAGCAGTTCTTC. This chain uses TRBV4-1 with TRBJ2-1; possibly TRBD1 or TRBD2 for D (7 bases each). The V end lost 0 bases, the J end lost 0 bases, and 12 bases lay between the germline ends. This CDR3 is built from 17 residues. From germline, CDR1 is MGHRA and CDR2 YSYEKL.

This clonotype was counted many times. V gene TRBV15 combines with J gene TRBJ2-7, with D uncertain. The V end lost 0 bases, the J end lost 4 bases, and 4 bases lay between the germline ends. The CDR3 contains 12 residues. The germline gives CDR1 LNHNV, CDR2 YYDKDF (reference sequence). The CDR3: CATSRDPYEQYF. As DNA, the CDR3 is TGTGCCACCAGCAGAGATCCTTACGAGCAGTACTTC.

This clonotype was counted ten times or more. This chain joins TRBV24-1 and TRBJ2-5; 7 nucleotides match TRBD2. V gave up 5 bases and J gave up 5 bases; unmatched junction bases: 7. The CDR3 runs to 14 residues. Germline V lookup: CDR1 KGHDR, CDR2 SFDVKD. The DNA of the CDR3 is TGTGCCACCAGTGCATGGGGGGGATTGGAGACCCAGTACTTC. It specifies CATSAWGGLETQYF.

Ten or more counts support this clonotype. The V and J genes are TRBV18 and TRBJ1-3; the D is unclear. In germline, CDR1 is KGHSH, CDR2 LQKENI. The CDR3 extends over 15 amino acids. Trimming pared 2 bases from V and 0 bases from J, leaving 8 bases between. The CDR3: CASSPSGNSGNTIYF. The DNA for the CDR3 is TGTGCCAGCTCACCATCGGGGAACTCTGGAAACACCATATATTTT.

The chain joins TRBV12-3 or TRBV12-4 to TRBJ2-7; no clear D. Trimming removed 6 bases from V and 0 bases from J, with 9 bases in between. CDR3 length: 13 amino acids. The CDR3 is CASSPIVSYEQYF. The CDR3 DNA reads as TGTGCCAGCAGCCCTATAGTCTCCTACGAGCAGTACTTC.